This paragraph reports one T cell receptor (beta chain). J lost 7 bases, V lost 6 bases, and 3 bases had no gene match. In germline, CDR1 is MNHEY, CDR2 SMNVEV (reference sequence). The length of the CDR3 is 13 residues. This sample was included in a study of blood T cell repertoires in COVID-19. In the original processing: Amplification from reference gene primers served as the basis for estimated nucleated cell counts. Repertoires were generated with immunoSEQ multiplex PCR, while TCRdb's copy carries only in-frame clones and drops some. Clone size and the V and J calls come from that table; the DNA yielded D and trimming. The data show roughly 110,000 clones, with 71% seen just once and approximately 0.9% held by the top ten.

The receptor's source is a human donor with acute or convalescent COVID-19. The donor label of this sample is uncertain. V usage is TRBV27 and J usage is TRBJ1-2; TRBD1 matches 12 bases. The material sequenced was peripheral blood. CDR3 coding DNA: TGTGCCAGCAGGGGGACAGGGGGCTCTGGCTACACCTTC. This codes for CASRGTGGSGYTF.